These 28 T cell receptor beta chains were sequenced from one sample in a study of graft-versus-host responses after intestinal transplantation. These TCRs' antigens remain unknown. Libraries were prepared by immunoSEQ multiplex PCR; TCRdb keeps only in-frame clonotypes and omits some of them. Here the sample spans just over 70,000 clones, approximately 87% being singletons. This specimen consisted of unstimulated CD4+ T cells sorted from spleen or lymph node cells, obtained before transplant. Every receptor here comes from a human donor who was the organ donor for an intestinal transplant.

V gene TRBV2 combines with J gene TRBJ2-3, with 9 bases matching TRBD2. Germline V gene lookup returns CDR1 SNHLY and CDR2 FYNNEI. The CDR3 is 13 residues long. After removal of 7 bases from V and 4 bases from J, the junction contained 3 bases not matched to a gene. Here the CDR3 reads CASTSGVADTQYF. DNA for the CDR3: TGTGCCAGCACTAGCGGGGTCGCAGATACGCAGTATTTT.

The CDR3 DNA reads as TGTGCCAGCAGTTTTGGCGGGGGCTTAAATGAGCAGTTCTTC. This gives the protein CASSFGGGLNEQFF. The chain employs TRBV28 and TRBJ2-1, with TRBD2 as a possible D gene (7 bases). V lost 3 bases and J lost 7, with 13 bases in between. CDR1 is MDHEN and CDR2 is SYDVKM in the germline V gene. The CDR3 is 14 amino acids.

The chain is built from TRBV6-6 and TRBJ2-3, with D tentatively TRBD1 (5 bases). V lost 6 bases and J 1 base, leaving 14 bases between the germline ends. Germline lookup yields CDR1 MNHNY and CDR2 SVGAGI (reference sequence). CDR3 length: 15 residues. The CDR3 bases are TGTGCCAGCAGCCGACAGTTAATGGGCACAGATACGCAGTATTTT. Translated: CASSRQLMGTDTQYF.

The V gene is TRBV27, the J gene TRBJ1-6; the D gene is possibly TRBD1 (5 bases). Germline CDR1 is MNHEY and CDR2 is SMNVEV (reference sequence). Trimming took off 0 bases at V and 6 bases at J, with 12 bases between the two ends. The CDR3 covers 16 residues. The CDR3 DNA sequence: TGTGCCAGCAGTTTATCACCTATGGGACTTAATTCACCCCTCCACTTT. Amino acids: CASSLSPMGLNSPLHF.

This clone was counted a few times. The rearrangement links TRBV7-9 to TRBJ1-2; 8 positions match TRBD1. V shed 7 bases, J shed 6 bases, and the junction held 22 bases outside the gene matches. The CDR3 has 18 residues. From germline, CDR1 is SEHNR and CDR2 FQNEAQ (reference sequence). The CDR3 DNA sequence: TGTGCCAGCACCCCTGGGCCAGGGGCCTCAGGGGGCCTGGATGGCTACACCTTC. It codes for CASTPGPGASGGLDGYTF.

This chain joins TRBV5-6 and TRBJ2-2, with 12 positions matching TRBD2. With 4 bases clipped from V and 6 bases from J, the junction kept 4 bases outside the gene matches. This CDR3 has 15 amino acids. Germline values: CDR1 SGHDT, CDR2 YYEEEE. The CDR3 loop reads CASSRTSGVAGELFF. In DNA form, the CDR3 reads TGTGCCAGCAGCAGGACTAGCGGGGTCGCCGGGGAGCTGTTTTTT.

The chain carries TRBV28 and TRBJ1-5; 12 positions match TRBD1. The CDR3 totals 19 residues. Germline lookup yields CDR1 MDHEN and CDR2 SYDVKM. Trimming took 5 bases from V and 2 from J; bases not matched to a gene: 13. CDR3 sequence reads: CASSLSGTGGVLGNQPQHF. In nucleotides, the CDR3 is TGTGCCAGCAGTCTCTCCGGGACAGGGGGCGTTTTGGGCAATCAGCCCCAGCATTTT. The full variable domain, in which reference TRBV28 and TRBJ1-5 provide the parts outside the CDR3, is DVKVTQSSRYLVKRTGEKVFLECVQDMDHENMFWYRQDPGLGLRLIYFSYDVKMKEKGDIPEGYSVSREKKERFSLILESASTNQTSMYLCASSLSGTGGVLGNQPQHFGDGTRLSIL.

This chain joins TRBV5-6 and TRBJ1-2; D is undetermined. V was pared by 0 bases and J by 6 bases, with 18 bases between. The CDR3 is made up of 16 amino acids. The germline CDR1 and CDR2 sequences are SGHDT and YYEEEE. This CDR3 reads CASSLGKRGGVDGYTF. CDR3 bases: TGTGCCAGCAGCTTGGGAAAGAGAGGTGGTGTTGATGGCTACACCTTC.

This clone was seen a single time. This chain uses TRBV2 with TRBJ2-1; D might be TRBD2 (6 bases). Germline CDR1 is SNHLY and CDR2 is FYNNEI. CDR3 length: 13 amino acids. V lost 3 bases, J lost 9 bases, and 12 bases lay in between. The CDR3 sequence: CASSEGLGTEQFF. DNA for the CDR3: TGTGCCAGCAGTGAGGGACTTGGAACTGAGCAGTTCTTC.

The chain carries TRBV29-1 and TRBJ2-5, with 9 bases lining up with TRBD1. The ends lost 5 bases at V and 7 bases at J; junction bases unmatched: 11. The CDR3 extends over 14 amino acids. Germline values: CDR1 SQVTM, CDR2 ANQGSEA. CDR3 residues: CSVLKGQGLGTQYF. The CDR3 region has the DNA TGCAGCGTTTTAAAGGGACAGGGCCTGGGGACCCAGTACTTC.

The rearrangement links TRBV11-3 to TRBJ2-5; D is unresolved. The CDR3 is 13 amino acids. Germline V gene data show CDR1 as SGHNT and CDR2 as YENEEA. Trimming removed 3 bases at V and 1 base at J, with 6 bases between. The CDR3 bases are TGTGCCAGCAGCTTTTCCAGCCAAGAGACCCAGTACTTC. Protein product: CASSFSSQETQYF.

J is TRBJ1-1 and V is TRBV6-1, with 8 bases fitting TRBD1. Germline lookup yields CDR1 MNHNS and CDR2 SASEGT. V lost 7 bases, J lost 5 bases, and 12 bases stayed unmatched. The CDR3 length is 15 residues. In DNA form, the CDR3 reads TGTGCCAGCAAGACCCCAGGGGGCGCGGGTACTGAAGCTTTCTTT. Amino acids: CASKTPGGAGTEAFF.

The chain joins TRBV29-1 to TRBJ2-2; 9 bases agree with TRBD1. Germline CDR1 SQVTM, CDR2 ANQGSEA. Losses at the gene ends were 7 bases for V and 8 bases for J; bases not matched to a gene: 8. This CDR3 comprises 13 residues. In DNA form, the CDR3 reads TGCAGCGCCTGGGACAGGGTGAGGGGGGAGCTGTTTTTT. Translating gives CSAWDRVRGELFF.

The chain carries TRBV7-2 and TRBJ1-3, with 7 bases that match TRBD1. V gave up 6 bases and J gave up 2 bases; unmatched junction bases: 7. This CDR3 has 15 amino acids. Germline V gene lookup returns CDR1 SGHTA and CDR2 FQGNSA. CDR3 sequence: CASSFFQGAGNTIYF. As DNA, the CDR3 is TGTGCCAGCAGTTTTTTCCAGGGGGCTGGAAACACCATATATTTT.

The rearrangement links TRBV7-8 to TRBJ2-3, with D possibly being TRBD2 (6 bases). The CDR3 is made up of 16 amino acids. Per the germline V gene, CDR1 is SGHVS and CDR2 is FQNEAQ. Trimming left V 1 base short and J 1 base short, with 12 bases between. The DNA of the CDR3 is TGTGCCAGCAGCTTAGGATGGCGGGGCCGCACAGATACGCAGTATTTT. Protein sequence: CASSLGWRGRTDTQYF. Drawing the rest from reference TRBV7-8 and TRBJ2-3, the complete variable domain is GAGVSQSPRYKVAKRGQDVALRCDPISGHVSLFWYQQALGQGPEFLTYFQNEAQLDKSGLPSDRFFAERPEGSVSTLKIQRTQQEDSAVYLCASSLGWRGRTDTQYFGPGTRLTVL.

CDR3 sequence (DNA): TGTGCCAGCAGCTTACCCCGACTAGCGGGGAAAGTGTATGAGCAGTTCTTC. Translating it yields CASSLPRLAGKVYEQFF. The V and J genes are TRBV7-2 and TRBJ2-1, with 11 bases matching TRBD2. CDR3 length: 17 amino acids. Germline V lookup: CDR1 SGHTA, CDR2 FQGNSA. V lost 2 bases to trimming and J lost 8 bases; unmatched junction nucleotides: 11.

The CDR3 loop is CASTPGGFYEQYV. The DNA of the CDR3 is TGCGCCAGCACCCCTGGAGGGTTTTACGAGCAGTACGTC. V and J are TRBV10-2 and TRBJ2-7; weak D call: TRBD2 (6 bases). This CDR3 is 13 amino acids long. Trimming removed 7 bases at V and 4 bases at J, with 14 bases between. Per germline, CDR1 WSHSY and CDR2 SAAADI.

This rearrangement joins TRBV6-5 to TRBJ2-1; 7 bases are a match to TRBD2. Germline CDR1 is MNHEY and CDR2 is SVGAGI. The CDR3 covers 16 residues. V dropped 2 bases and J dropped 0; count of bases not matched to a gene: 4. DNA of the CDR3: TGTGCCAGCAGTTACCCGGGGGGACTCTCCTACAATGAGCAGTTCTTC. Protein: CASSYPGGLSYNEQFF.

The chain joins TRBV7-2 to TRBJ1-5; a weak D match, TRBD1 (6 bases). V was trimmed by 4 bases and J by 7 bases, leaving 14 bases between them. The CDR3 spans 14 residues. Germline CDR1 reads SGHTA; CDR2 reads FQGNSA. The CDR3 coding sequence is TGTGCCAGCAGCTCGCCAGGGGATCGACAGCCCCAGCATTTT. Encoded protein: CASSSPGDRQPQHF. The full variable domain, its missing parts supplied by reference TRBV7-2 and TRBJ1-5, is GAGVSQSPSNKVTEKGKDVELRCDPISGHTALYWYRQSLGQGLEFLIYFQGNSAPDKSGLPSDRFSAERTGGSVSTLTIQRTQQEDSAVYLCASSSPGDRQPQHFGDGTRLSIL.

The J gene is TRBJ2-2, the V gene TRBV4-2, with D uncertain. The CDR3 consists of 15 residues. From germline, CDR1 is LGHNA and CDR2 YNFKEQ. V was trimmed by 3 bases and J by 2 bases, leaving 10 bases between them. The CDR3 sequence is CASSQLEVNTGELFF. Written as DNA, the CDR3 is TGTGCCAGCAGCCAGCTAGAGGTAAACACCGGGGAGCTGTTTTTT.

This chain connects TRBV6-6 to TRBJ2-4; 7 nucleotides align to TRBD2. V dropped 8 bases and J dropped 7; count of bases not matched to a gene: 11. Germline loops: CDR1 MNHNY, CDR2 SVGAGI (reference sequence). CDR3 size: 14 residues. CDR3 coding DNA: TGTGCCAGCTTCCGGGGGGTCGAAGGGAACATTCAGTACTTC. Amino acids: CASFRGVEGNIQYF.

J is TRBJ1-2 and V is TRBV20-1, with D unclear. This CDR3 comprises 10 residues. CDR1 DFQATT and CDR2 SNEGSKA come from the germline V gene (reference sequence). Deletions cut 3 bases from V and 4 bases from J, with 3 bases between. In nucleotides, the CDR3 is TGCAGTGCTAGTAGCTATGGCTACACCTTC. Its protein product is CSASSYGYTF.

The genes are TRBV19 and TRBJ1-6, with D perhaps TRBD1 (6 bases). CDR3 length equals 15 residues. Germline V lookup: CDR1 LNHDA, CDR2 SQIVND (reference sequence). V was shortened by 5 bases and J by 7 bases, with 15 bases between the two germline ends. The CDR3 here is CASSDYRVGNSPLHF. The CDR3 coding sequence is TGTGCCAGTAGTGACTACAGGGTAGGCAATTCACCCCTCCACTTT.

The chain's CDR3 is CASSLAGTGGSPLHF. Written as DNA, the CDR3 is TGTGCCAGCAGCTTAGCCGGGACAGGGGGCTCACCCCTCCACTTT. V gene TRBV13 combines with J gene TRBJ1-6; 12 bases line up with TRBD1. The V gene end was trimmed by 1 base and the J gene end by 10 bases; junction bases not matched to a gene: 2. Per the germline V gene, CDR1 is PRHDT and CDR2 is FYEKMQ (reference sequence). The CDR3 is 15 amino acids. The full variable domain, rest sourced from reference TRBV13 and TRBJ1-6, is AAGVIQSPRHLIKEKRETATLKCYPIPRHDTVYWYQQGPGQDPQFLISFYEKMQSDKGSIPDRFSAQQFSDYHSELNMSSLELGDSALYFCASSLAGTGGSPLHFGNGTRLTVT.

This chain links TRBV28 with TRBJ2-1; 11 bases are shared with TRBD1. The CDR3 extends over 16 amino acids. Per germline, CDR1 MDHEN and CDR2 SYDVKM. J was trimmed by 7 bases and V by 2 bases; bases with no gene match: 7. The DNA of the CDR3 is TGTGCCAGCAGTTTACTCGGGACAGGGGGTATGAATGAGCAGTTCTTC. Its translation: CASSLLGTGGMNEQFF. Complete variable domain (other parts from reference TRBV28 and TRBJ2-1): DVKVTQSSRYLVKRTGEKVFLECVQDMDHENMFWYRQDPGLGLRLIYFSYDVKMKEKGDIPEGYSVSREKKERFSLILESASTNQTSMYLCASSLLGTGGMNEQFFGPGTRLTVL.

V is TRBV5-6 and J is TRBJ2-3; 14 positions agree with TRBD2. The CDR3 is made up of 15 amino acids. After removal of 3 bases from V and 5 bases from J, the junction contained 2 bases not matched to a gene. Looked up from germline, CDR1 is SGHDT and CDR2 is YYEEEE. The CDR3 protein is CASSWGTSGGDTQYF. The CDR3 region has the DNA TGTGCCAGCAGCTGGGGGACTAGCGGGGGAGATACGCAGTATTTT.

This clone was counted once. The chain joins TRBV30 to TRBJ1-5, with a tentative D call TRBD1 (5 bases). The length of the CDR3 is 15 residues. Germline V CDR1 and CDR2: GTSNPN, SVGIG (reference sequence). Trimming took off 5 bases at V and 4 bases at J, with 18 bases between the two ends. CDR3 sequence reads: CAWSQGGSPNQPQHF. The CDR3, as DNA: TGTGCCTGGTCCCAGGGAGGTTCGCCTAATCAGCCCCAGCATTTT.

The chain combines TRBV28 with TRBJ1-4, with a weak D call TRBD1 (5 bases). The CDR3 contains 14 residues. The germline CDR1 and CDR2 sequences are MDHEN and SYDVKM. V dropped 5 bases and J dropped 4 bases, with 11 bases sitting between them. Written as DNA, the CDR3 is TGTGCCAGCAGTACCCCGACAGTTAATGAAAAACTGTTTTTT. Protein product: CASSTPTVNEKLFF.